This TCR beta chain was recovered during a study of CD8 T cells in Susac syndrome (dated by TCRdb to about 2019). At the level of the whole study: Whether CD8+ T cell activation and differentiation in Susac syndrome was antigen driven was tested using repertoire sequencing. The study compared CD8+ T cell repertoire clonality among roughly 12 healthy donors, around 14 Susac syndrome patients and roughly 15 multiple sclerosis patients. General conclusions and limits of the study: The TCR sequencing and HLA analysis was acknowledged to have included a relatively small number of individuals.

Reading from cysteine to phenylalanine, the CDR3 counts 15 amino acids. The sequence is cut down to CDR3 DNA, 45 bases in frame from base 1. CDR1 MDHEN and CDR2 SYDVKM were looked up in the germline V gene. V is cut by 3 bases and J by 2 bases, and the space between the germline ends is 12 bases. Peripheral blood CD8+ and CD4+ T cells from healthy donors, Susac syndrome patients and multiple sclerosis patients were profiled using high-throughput TCR beta sequencing. Healthy donors were age- and sex-matched controls. Bulk CD8+ and CD4+ T cells were purified magnetically by negative isolation, whereas CD8+ TEMRA cells were enriched by FACS. Blood was collected in EDTA tubes and processed within 24 hours, with PBMCs isolated through density gradient centrifugation. PBMCs intended for TCR sequencing were frozen in liquid nitrogen and were later thawed in a 37 degrees C water bath. A purity of at least 90% was achieved for sorted or isolated CD4+, CD8+ and CD8+ TEMRA cells.

RNA was extracted with the RNeasy kit and about 0.45 to 1 ug was reverse transcribed using random hexamers. TCR beta CDR3 regions were amplified with the immunoSEQ multiplex PCR assay covering 54 Vbeta and 13 Jbeta segments. To correct PCR amplification bias, a synthetic template baseline was used for both primer optimization and computational correction. The original methods were these. Reads were assigned to V, D and J genes according to IMGT and analyzed in immunoSEQ Analyzer, with only productive sequences retained. Clonality was calculated as one minus the Shannon entropy normalized by log2 of the number of productive unique sequences. For each patient and control, public and private clones were evaluated within the 100 most prevalent clones. Clones were defined as Susac-specific if absent from the healthy and MS cohorts, from 1052 published viral clones and from other ImmuneACCESS disease sequences. The raw public data were reprocessed by TCRdb itself: fastp quality trimming at Q25, MiXCR clonotype calling, in-frame beta chains only. Duplicate CDR3 protein sequences are folded into a single record with the most common DNA and genes. These V and J calls rely on TCRdb rather than the paper's analysis. The sample yields roughly 50,000 distinct CDR3 sequences; approximately 94% were counted once. Of the sample, 0.45% to 0.65% is held by the ten largest clones.

This clonotype was seen a single time. Its antigen specificity is not known. Per-base qualities were not stored, and no clone one base away is much larger. Resting on one read, the evidence is weak. The sequencing sample was made of CD8+ T cells from PBMCs. This receptor was obtained from a human donor in good health. This receptor chain uses TRBV28 and TRBJ2-3; the D gene remains uncertain. The DNA sequence follows: TGTGCCAGCAGTTTTCCCGGTGGCAACACAGATACGCAGTATTTT. It translates to CASSFPGGNTDTQYF.